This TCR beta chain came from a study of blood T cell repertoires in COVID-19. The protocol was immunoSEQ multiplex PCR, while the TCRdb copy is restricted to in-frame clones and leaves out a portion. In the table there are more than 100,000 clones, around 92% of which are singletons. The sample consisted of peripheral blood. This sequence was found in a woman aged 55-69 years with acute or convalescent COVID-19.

For the CDR3, the DNA is TGTGCCAGCACCAGTGAGGTGGGTGGCTACACCTTC. It yields the protein CASTSEVGGYTF. The chain couples TRBV28 to TRBJ1-2, with D unclear. V lost 7 bases, J lost 7 bases, and 13 bases lay in between. CDR3 length: 12 residues. Germline V CDR1 and CDR2: MDHEN, SYDVKM.